These T cell receptor beta chains were read from a single sample in a study of PD-L1 blockade in urothelial cancer. TCRdb keeps only in-frame clones here, not all; method: immunoSEQ multiplex PCR. The data contain 95,000 to 150,000 clones, more than 75% of them seen just once; the ten biggest clones take up 2% to 3%. The sample consisted of PBMCs, taken around atezolizumab (anti-PD-L1) treatment. Every receptor here comes from a man aged 50-59 years with urothelial cancer. CDR3s include the opening cysteine and the closing phenylalanine or tryptophan. Each record gives: V gene, D gene, J gene, clone size, CDR3 DNA, CDR3 protein. D genes are given only for firm matches. Rows may omit the clone size; those that give it use once, few, many or a size class.

TRBV4-1	-	TRBJ1-6	-	TGCGCCAGCAGCCCCTCGTCGGCGGCAGGGCAACCTGGACCGAATTCACCCCTCCACTTT	CASSPSSAAGQPGPNSPLHF
TRBV18	TRBD2	TRBJ2-1	-	TGTGCCAGCTCATCCTGGACTAGCAGGAGCGATGAGCAGTTCTTC	CASSSWTSRSDEQFF
TRBV5-5	TRBD1	TRBJ1-2	-	TGTGCCAGCAGCTTGGCCGGACAGGGTCCATATGGCTACACCTTC	CASSLAGQGPYGYTF
TRBV2	-	TRBJ1-6	few	TGTGCCAGCAGTGAAATGCAGGGCAATTCACCCCTCCACTTT	CASSEMQGNSPLHF
TRBV2	TRBD1	TRBJ1-2	-	TGTGCCAGCAGTCTCTTGGGACAGTTCTATGGCTACACCTTC	CASSLLGQFYGYTF
TRBV5-1	TRBD2	TRBJ2-3	-	TGCGCCAGCAGCTGGCCTAGCGGGGCCAGCACAGATACGCAGTATTTT	CASSWPSGASTDTQYF
TRBV6-1	-	TRBJ2-1	-	TGTGCCAGCAGTGAAGGGTGGGCAGGTGAGCAGTTCTTC	CASSEGWAGEQFF
TRBV19	-	TRBJ2-5	-	TGTGCCAGCCGACGGGGGACTCGAGAGACCCAGTACTTC	CASRRGTRETQYF
TRBV5-1	-	TRBJ2-5	medium-sized	TGCGCCAGCAGCATGGACAGCAACCAAGAGACCCAGTACTTC	CASSMDSNQETQYF
TRBV5-1	-	TRBJ1-3	-	TGCGCCAGCAGCTTGAGAGCCTACATGGGCCCTGGAAACACCATATATTTT	CASSLRAYMGPGNTIYF
TRBV29-1	-	TRBJ2-3	-	TGCAGCGCCTCCCCGGGCGGGGATACGCAGTATTTT	CSASPGGDTQYF
TRBV11-2	-	TRBJ2-1	-	TGTGCCAGCAGCTTAGGCAGCTACAATGAGCAGTTCTTC	CASSLGSYNEQFF
TRBV4-2	TRBD2	TRBJ2-1	-	TGTGCCAGCGCCGTCAGGGAGGGCCAAGTAGGAAATGAGCAGTTCTTC	CASAVREGQVGNEQFF
TRBV6-5	-	TRBJ1-1	-	TGTGCCAGCAGAAGAGGACTCCTGAACACTGAAGCTTTCTTT	CASRRGLLNTEAFF
TRBV19	TRBD2	TRBJ2-2	-	TGTGCCAGTAGTATAAATAGCGGGACCAACACCGGGGAGCTGTTTTTT	CASSINSGTNTGELFF
TRBV21-1	-	TRBJ2-1	-	TGTGCCAGCAGCAAAGACTCCACGCGGCAGTTCTTC	CASSKDSTRQFF
TRBV2	TRBD2	TRBJ2-1	-	TGTGCCAGCAGTGAAGGACTAGCGGGAGTCTATGAGCAGTTCTTC	CASSEGLAGVYEQFF
TRBV28	-	TRBJ2-2	-	TGTGCCAGCAAAACTTACGGGATCCTCACCGGGGAGCTGTTTTTT	CASKTYGILTGELFF
TRBV28	TRBD1	TRBJ2-7	once	TGTGCCAGCAGCCAGCGGGACAGGGGACAGTACTTC	CASSQRDRGQYF
TRBV27	TRBD1	TRBJ2-5	-	TGTGCCAGCAGTTCCGGGACAGTGGAAGAGACCCAGTACTTC	CASSSGTVEETQYF
TRBV7-2	TRBD2	TRBJ2-7	few	TGTGCCAGCCGACTAGCGGGGTACGAGCAGTACTTC	CASRLAGYEQYF
TRBV5-4	TRBD1	TRBJ1-1	-	TGTGCCAGCAGCTGGGGACAGGGGATGAACACTGAAGCTTTCTTT	CASSWGQGMNTEAFF
TRBV7-3	-	TRBJ2-7	-	TGTGCCAGCAGCTTAAACAGGGACTCCTACGAGCAGTACTTC	CASSLNRDSYEQYF
TRBV18	TRBD1	TRBJ1-4	-	TGTGCCAGCTCACGATCGGACAGGGGGAATGAAAAACTGTTTTTT	CASSRSDRGNEKLFF
TRBV15	-	TRBJ2-7	-	TGTGCCACCAGCAGAGGGGCCAGGGGTTACGAGCAGTACTTC	CATSRGARGYEQYF
TRBV6-6	TRBD1	TRBJ1-2	-	TGTGCCAGCATCGAACCGTCCAGGGGGAATGGCTACACCTTC	CASIEPSRGNGYTF
TRBV13	-	TRBJ2-7	once	TGTGCCAGCAGCTCGCCGGAGACCTACGAGCAGTACTTC	CASSSPETYEQYF
TRBV6-5	-	TRBJ2-4	-	TGTGCCAGCAGTCCCCAGGGCGTCAAAAACATTCAGTACTTC	CASSPQGVKNIQYF
TRBV2	TRBD2	TRBJ2-2	-	TGTGCCAGCAGGTCGCTAGCGGGAGGCACCGGGGAGCTGTTTTTT	CASRSLAGGTGELFF
TRBV25-1	-	TRBJ1-2	-	TGTGCCAGCAGTCGCGGGTCGATCTATGGCTACACCTTC	CASSRGSIYGYTF
TRBV6-1	-	TRBJ1-2	-	TGTGCCAGCAATGTCGACAGGACTAACTATGGCTACACCTTC	CASNVDRTNYGYTF
TRBV25-1	TRBD1	TRBJ2-5	-	TGTGCCAGCAGTACGGGACAGCCGCAAGAGACCCAGTACTTC	CASSTGQPQETQYF
TRBV11-2	TRBD2	TRBJ2-1	-	TGTGCCAGCACCAAAAGGACTAGCGGCTACAATGAGCAGTTCTTC	CASTKRTSGYNEQFF
TRBV28	TRBD1	TRBJ1-1	-	TGTGCCAGCACCGACAGGGATAAGAACACTGAAGCTTTCTTT	CASTDRDKNTEAFF
TRBV28	-	TRBJ1-1	-	TGTGCCAGCAGTTTCCAGGGAGGGGGCACTGAAGCTTTCTTT	CASSFQGGGTEAFF
TRBV2	-	TRBJ1-1	-	TGTGCCAGCTTCGCCAGGACTTACACTGAAGCTTTCTTT	CASFARTYTEAFF